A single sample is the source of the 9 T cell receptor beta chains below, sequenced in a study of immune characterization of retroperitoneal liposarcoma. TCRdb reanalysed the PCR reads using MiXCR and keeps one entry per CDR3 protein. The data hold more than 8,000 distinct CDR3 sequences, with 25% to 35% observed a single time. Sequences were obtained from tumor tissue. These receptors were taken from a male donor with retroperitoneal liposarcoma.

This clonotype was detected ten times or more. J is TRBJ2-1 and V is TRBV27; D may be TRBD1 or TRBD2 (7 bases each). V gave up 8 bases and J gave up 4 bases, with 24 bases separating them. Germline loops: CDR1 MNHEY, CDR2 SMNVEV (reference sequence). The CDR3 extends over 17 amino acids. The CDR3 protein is CASRAGAGGKPYNEQFF. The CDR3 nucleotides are TGTGCCAGCCGGGCGGGAGCAGGGGGGAAACCTTACAATGAGCAGTTCTTC.

CDR3 protein: CASRLAGLADTQYF. DNA for the CDR3: TGTGCCAGCAGGTTAGCGGGACTCGCGGATACGCAGTATTTT. The V gene is TRBV6-5, the J gene TRBJ2-3; 8 nucleotides line up with TRBD2. The V and J ends lost 6 bases and 6 bases, in that order; junction bases with no gene match: 8. Germline values: CDR1 MNHEY, CDR2 SVGAGI. This CDR3 has 14 amino acids.

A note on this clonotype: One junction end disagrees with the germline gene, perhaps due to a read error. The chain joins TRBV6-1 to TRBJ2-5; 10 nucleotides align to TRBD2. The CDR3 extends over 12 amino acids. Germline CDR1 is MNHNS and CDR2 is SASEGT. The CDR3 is CASSALAGGKFF. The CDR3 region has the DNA TGTGCCAGCAGTGCCTTAGCGGGAGGCAAGTTCTTC.

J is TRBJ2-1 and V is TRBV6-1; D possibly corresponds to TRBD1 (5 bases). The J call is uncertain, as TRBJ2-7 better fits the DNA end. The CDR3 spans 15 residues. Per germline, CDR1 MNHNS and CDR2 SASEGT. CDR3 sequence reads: CASSPTSTVYNEQYF. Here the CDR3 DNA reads TGTGCCAGCAGTCCAACCTCGACAGTATACAATGAGCAGTACTTC.

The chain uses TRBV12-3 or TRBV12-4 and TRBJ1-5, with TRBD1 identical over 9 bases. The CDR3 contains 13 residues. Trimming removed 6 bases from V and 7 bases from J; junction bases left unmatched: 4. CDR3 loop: CASRGQGRQPQHF. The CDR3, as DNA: TGTGCCAGCAGAGGACAGGGGAGGCAGCCCCAGCATTTT.

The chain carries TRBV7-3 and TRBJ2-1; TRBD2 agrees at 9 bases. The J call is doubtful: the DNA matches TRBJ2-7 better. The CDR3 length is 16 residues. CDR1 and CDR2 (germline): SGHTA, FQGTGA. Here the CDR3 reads CASSVLSGGHYNEQYF. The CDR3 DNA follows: TGTGCCAGCAGCGTCCTCAGCGGGGGGCACTACAATGAGCAGTACTTC.

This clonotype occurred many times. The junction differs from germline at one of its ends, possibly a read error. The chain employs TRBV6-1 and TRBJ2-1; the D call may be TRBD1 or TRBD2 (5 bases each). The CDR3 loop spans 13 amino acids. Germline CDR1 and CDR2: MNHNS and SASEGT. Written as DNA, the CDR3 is TGTGCCAGCAGTTCCCAATTGGGCCAGGCTGGGACCTTC. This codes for CASSSQLGQAGTF.

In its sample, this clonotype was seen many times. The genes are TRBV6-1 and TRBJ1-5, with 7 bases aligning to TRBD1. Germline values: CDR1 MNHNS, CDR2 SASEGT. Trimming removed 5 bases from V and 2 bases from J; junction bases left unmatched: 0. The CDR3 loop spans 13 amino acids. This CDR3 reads CASSTGGNQPQHF. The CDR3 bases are TGTGCCAGCAGTACAGGGGGCAATCAGCCCCAGCATTTT.

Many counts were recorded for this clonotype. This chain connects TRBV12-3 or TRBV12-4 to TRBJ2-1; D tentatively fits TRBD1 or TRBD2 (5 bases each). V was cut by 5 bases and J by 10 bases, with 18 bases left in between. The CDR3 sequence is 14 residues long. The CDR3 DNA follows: TGTGCCAGCAGTAATCGGGACCGTGGTTACGAGCAGTTCTTC. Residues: CASSNRDRGYEQFF.